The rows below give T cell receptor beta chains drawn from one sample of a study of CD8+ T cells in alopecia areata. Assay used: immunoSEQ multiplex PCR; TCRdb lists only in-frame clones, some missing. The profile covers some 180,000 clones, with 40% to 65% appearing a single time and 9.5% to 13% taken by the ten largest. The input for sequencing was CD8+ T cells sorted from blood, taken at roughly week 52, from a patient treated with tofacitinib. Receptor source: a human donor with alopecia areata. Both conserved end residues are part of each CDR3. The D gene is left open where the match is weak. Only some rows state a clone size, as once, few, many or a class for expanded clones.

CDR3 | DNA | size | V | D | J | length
CASSFGQGYDQPQHF | TGTGCCAGCAGCTTTGGGCAGGGCTATGATCAGCCCCAGCATTTT | few | TRBV5-5 | - | TRBJ1-5 | 15
CAWSQGSDEQFF | TGTGCCTGGAGCCAAGGGTCCGATGAGCAGTTCTTC | - | TRBV30 | - | TRBJ2-1 | 12
CAWSTVSEKLFF | TGTGCCTGGAGTACAGTATCTGAAAAACTGTTTTTT | - | TRBV30 | - | TRBJ1-4 | 12
CASSVQELNTEAFF | TGTGCCAGCAGCGTACAGGAGTTGAACACTGAAGCTTTCTTT | - | TRBV9 | - | TRBJ1-1 | 14
CASSVVVTGELFF | TGTGCCAGCAGCGTAGTCGTCACCGGGGAGCTGTTTTTT | few | TRBV9 | - | TRBJ2-2 | 13
CAWSSGTGLYGYTF | TGTGCCTGGAGTTCCGGGACAGGCCTCTATGGCTACACCTTC | - | TRBV30 | TRBD1 | TRBJ1-2 | 14
CASRSSGGDSGELFF | TGTGCCAGCAGGTCTAGCGGGGGTGATTCCGGGGAGCTGTTTTTT | few | TRBV27 | TRBD2 | TRBJ2-2 | 15
CASSSPGTTKEQYF | TGTGCCAGCAGTTCCCCTGGGACAACGAAGGAGCAGTACTTC | - | TRBV6-6 | - | TRBJ2-7 | 14
CASSVVRGGRTDTQYF | TGTGCCAGCAGCGTAGTGCGCGGGGGGCGCACAGATACGCAGTATTTT | - | TRBV9 | TRBD2 | TRBJ2-3 | 16
CASSLVTSEQFF | TGTGCCAGCAGCTTGGTGACTAGTGAGCAGTTCTTC | - | TRBV7-2 | - | TRBJ2-1 | 12
CATRPGGSYEQYF | TGTGCCACCAGACCCGGGGGGTCCTACGAGCAGTACTTC | once | TRBV15 | TRBD2 | TRBJ2-7 | 13
CASSGAGVGTDTQYF | TGTGCCAGTTCCGGAGCGGGGGTGGGCACAGATACGCAGTATTTT | - | TRBV19 | TRBD2 | TRBJ2-3 | 15
CASSHQPGTGAIYEQYF | TGTGCCAGCAGCCACCAGCCTGGGACAGGGGCTATCTACGAGCAGTACTTC | once | TRBV27 | TRBD1 | TRBJ2-7 | 17
CASSQRNRGPYEQYF | TGTGCCAGCAGCCAAAGGAACAGGGGGCCCTACGAGCAGTACTTC | - | TRBV14 | TRBD1 | TRBJ2-7 | 15
CASSRDGNYEQYF | TGCGCCAGCAGCCGGGACGGAAACTACGAGCAGTACTTC | - | TRBV5-1 | - | TRBJ2-7 | 13
CASSHSRAGYTF | TGTGCCAGTTCCCATTCAAGGGCCGGCTACACCTTC | - | TRBV19 | - | TRBJ1-2 | 12